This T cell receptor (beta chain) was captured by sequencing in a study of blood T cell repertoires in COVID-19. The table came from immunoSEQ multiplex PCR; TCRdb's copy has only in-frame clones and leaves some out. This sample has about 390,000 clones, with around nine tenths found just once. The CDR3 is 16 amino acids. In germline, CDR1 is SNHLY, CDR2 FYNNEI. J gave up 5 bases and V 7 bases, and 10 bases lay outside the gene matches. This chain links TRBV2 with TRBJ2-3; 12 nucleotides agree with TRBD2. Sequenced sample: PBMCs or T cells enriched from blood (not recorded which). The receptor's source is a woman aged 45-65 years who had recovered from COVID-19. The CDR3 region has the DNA TGTGCCAGCACTCTAAGACTAGCGGGGGACGGAGATACGCAGTATTTT. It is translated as CASTLRLAGDGDTQYF.